This TCR beta chain derives from a study of T cell responses to AZD1222 COVID-19 vaccine. Study-wide points: The CD4 TCRs associated with vaccination extended across spike and predominated at 160-218 and 743-854. Spike-specific TCR depth and breadth grew after two AZD1222 doses. Seropositive AZD1222 recipients at baseline numbered only five or six. The repertoires were collected only after the peak T cell response.

Measured with immunoSEQ multiplex PCR; TCRdb has only the in-frame clones, and not every one. The table has 130,000 or so clones, over 85% seen once; the top ten hold 0.85% to 0.95%. Comment on this clone: Its antigen is as yet unknown.

The source material was peripheral blood, sampled on day 0 of MenACWY control vaccination. The origin of this receptor is an adult in good health.

The CDR3 bases are TGTGCCAGCAGCCCGCCGACAGGGCGCTATGGCTACACCTTC. Translated: CASSPPTGRYGYTF. The V call is TRBV11-1, the J call TRBJ1-2, with TRBD1 matching over 7 bases. Trimming cost V 5 bases and J 4 bases; bases outside gene matches: 7. The CDR3 runs to 14 residues. Germline CDR1 is SGHAT and CDR2 is FQDESV (reference sequence).